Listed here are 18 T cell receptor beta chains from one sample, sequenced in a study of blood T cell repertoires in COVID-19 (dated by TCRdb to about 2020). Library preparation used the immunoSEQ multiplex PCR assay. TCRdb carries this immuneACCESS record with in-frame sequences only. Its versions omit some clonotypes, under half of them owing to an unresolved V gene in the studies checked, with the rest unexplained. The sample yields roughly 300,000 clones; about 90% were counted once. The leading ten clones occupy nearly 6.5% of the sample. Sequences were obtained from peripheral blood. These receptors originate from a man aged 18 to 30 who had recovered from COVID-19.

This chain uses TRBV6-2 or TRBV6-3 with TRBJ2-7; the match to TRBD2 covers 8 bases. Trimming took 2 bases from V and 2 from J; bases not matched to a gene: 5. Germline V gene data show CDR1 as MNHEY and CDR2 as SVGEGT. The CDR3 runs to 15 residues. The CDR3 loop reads CASSYGAGGAYEQYF. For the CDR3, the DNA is TGTGCCAGCAGTTACGGGGCGGGGGGTGCCTACGAGCAGTACTTC.

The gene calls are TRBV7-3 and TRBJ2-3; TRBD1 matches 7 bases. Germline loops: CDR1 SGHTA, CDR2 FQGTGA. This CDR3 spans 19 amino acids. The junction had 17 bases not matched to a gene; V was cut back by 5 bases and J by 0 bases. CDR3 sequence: CASSPGGQILLTSTDTQYF. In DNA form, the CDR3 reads TGTGCCAGCAGCCCAGGGGGACAAATACTACTTACTAGCACAGATACGCAGTATTTT. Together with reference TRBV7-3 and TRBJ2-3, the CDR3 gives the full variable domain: GAGVSQTPSNKVTEKGKYVELRCDPISGHTALYWYRQSLGQGPEFLIYFQGTGAADDSGLPNDRFFAVRPEGSVSTLKIQRTERGDSAVYLCASSPGGQILLTSTDTQYFGPGTRLTVL.

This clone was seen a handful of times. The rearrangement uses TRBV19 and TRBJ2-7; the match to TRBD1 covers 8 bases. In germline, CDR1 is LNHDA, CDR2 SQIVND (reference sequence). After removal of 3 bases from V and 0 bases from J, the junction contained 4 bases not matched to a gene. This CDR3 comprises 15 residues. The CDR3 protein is CASSIRTGSSYEQYF. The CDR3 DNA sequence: TGTGCCAGTAGTATTAGGACAGGGAGCTCCTACGAGCAGTACTTC.

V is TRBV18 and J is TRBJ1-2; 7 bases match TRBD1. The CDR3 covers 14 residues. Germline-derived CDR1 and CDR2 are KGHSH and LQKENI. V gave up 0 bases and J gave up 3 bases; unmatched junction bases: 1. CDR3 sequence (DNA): TGTGCCAGCTCACCACCGGACAGGTACTATGGCTACACCTTC. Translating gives CASSPPDRYYGYTF. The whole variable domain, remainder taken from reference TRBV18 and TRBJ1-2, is NAGVMQNPRHLVRRRGQEARLRCSPMKGHSHVYWYRQLPEEGLKFMVYLQKENIIDESGMPKERFSAEFPKEGPSILRIQQVVRGDSAAYFCASSPPDRYYGYTFGSGTRLTVV.

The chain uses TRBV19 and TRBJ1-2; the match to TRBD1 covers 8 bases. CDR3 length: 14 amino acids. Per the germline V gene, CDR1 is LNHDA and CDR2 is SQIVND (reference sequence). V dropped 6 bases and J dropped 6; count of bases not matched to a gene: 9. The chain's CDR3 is CASSHPQGANGYTF. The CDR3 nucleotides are TGTGCCAGTAGCCACCCCCAGGGGGCTAATGGCTACACCTTC.

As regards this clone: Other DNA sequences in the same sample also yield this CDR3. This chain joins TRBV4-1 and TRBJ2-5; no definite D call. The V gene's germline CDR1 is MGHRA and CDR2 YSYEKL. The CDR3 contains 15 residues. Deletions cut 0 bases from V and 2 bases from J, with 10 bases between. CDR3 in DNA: TGCGCCAGCAGCCAAGATAGAACGGTGCAAGAGACCCAGTACTTC. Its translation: CASSQDRTVQETQYF.

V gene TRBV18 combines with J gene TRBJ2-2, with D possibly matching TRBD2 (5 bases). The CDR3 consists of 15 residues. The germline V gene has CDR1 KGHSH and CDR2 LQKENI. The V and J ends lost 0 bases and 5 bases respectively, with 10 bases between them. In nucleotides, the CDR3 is TGTGCCAGCTCACCACCGGGCAGAGGGACCGGGGAGCTGTTTTTT. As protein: CASSPPGRGTGELFF.

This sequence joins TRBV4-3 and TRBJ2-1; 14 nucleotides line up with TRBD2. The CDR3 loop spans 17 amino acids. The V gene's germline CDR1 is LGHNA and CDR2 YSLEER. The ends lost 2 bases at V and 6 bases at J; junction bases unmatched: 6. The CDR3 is CASSQPRLAGGLNEQFF. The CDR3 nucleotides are TGCGCCAGCAGCCAACCTAGACTAGCGGGGGGGCTCAATGAGCAGTTCTTC.

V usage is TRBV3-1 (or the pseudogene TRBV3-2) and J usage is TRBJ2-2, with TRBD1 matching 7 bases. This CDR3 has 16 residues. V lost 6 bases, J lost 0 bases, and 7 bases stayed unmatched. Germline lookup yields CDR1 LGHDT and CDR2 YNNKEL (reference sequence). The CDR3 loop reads CASSIGQDTNTGELFF. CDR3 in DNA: TGTGCCAGCAGTATCGGACAGGACACGAACACCGGGGAGCTGTTTTTT.

CDR3 coding DNA: TGTGCCAGCAGGGTCCCACTCTCCTACAATGAGCAGTTCTTC. Its protein is CASRVPLSYNEQFF. The chain carries TRBV6-5 and TRBJ2-1; D is unclear. Germline V gene lookup returns CDR1 MNHEY and CDR2 SVGAGI. This CDR3 region has 14 residues. V was clipped by 6 bases and J by 0 bases, with 9 bases between them.

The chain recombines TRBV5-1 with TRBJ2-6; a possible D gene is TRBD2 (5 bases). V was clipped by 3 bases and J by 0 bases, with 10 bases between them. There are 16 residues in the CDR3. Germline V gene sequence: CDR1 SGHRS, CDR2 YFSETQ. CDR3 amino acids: CASSSDGVSGANVLTF. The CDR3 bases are TGCGCCAGCAGCTCTGACGGGGTCTCTGGGGCCAACGTCCTGACTTTC.

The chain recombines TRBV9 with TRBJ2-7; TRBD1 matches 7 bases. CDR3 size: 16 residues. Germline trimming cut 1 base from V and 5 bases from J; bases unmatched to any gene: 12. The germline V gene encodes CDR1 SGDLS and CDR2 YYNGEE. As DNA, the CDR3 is TGTGCCAGCAGCGTAACAAGGGGGCTAGCACTAGACGAGCAGTACTTC. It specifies CASSVTRGLALDEQYF.

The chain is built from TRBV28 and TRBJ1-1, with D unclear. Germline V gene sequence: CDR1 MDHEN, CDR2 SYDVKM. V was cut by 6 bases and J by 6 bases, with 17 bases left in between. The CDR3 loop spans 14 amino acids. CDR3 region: CASRSIKQLSEAFF. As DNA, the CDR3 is TGTGCCAGCAGATCGATAAAACAGCTCTCTGAAGCTTTCTTT.

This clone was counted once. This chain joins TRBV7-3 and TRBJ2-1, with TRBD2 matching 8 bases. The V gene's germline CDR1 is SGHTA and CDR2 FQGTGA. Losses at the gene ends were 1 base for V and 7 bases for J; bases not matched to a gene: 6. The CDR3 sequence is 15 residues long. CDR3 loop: CASSLNGGAFNEQFF. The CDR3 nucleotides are TGTGCCAGCAGCTTAAACGGGGGGGCGTTTAATGAGCAGTTCTTC.

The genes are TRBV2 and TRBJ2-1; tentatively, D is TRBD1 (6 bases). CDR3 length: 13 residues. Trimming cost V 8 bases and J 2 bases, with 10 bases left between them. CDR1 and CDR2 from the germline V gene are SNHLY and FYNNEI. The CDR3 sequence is CASLRGPYNEQFF. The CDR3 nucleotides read TGTGCCAGCCTCAGGGGACCCTACAATGAGCAGTTCTTC. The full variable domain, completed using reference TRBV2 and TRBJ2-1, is EPEVTQTPSHQVTQMGQEVILRCVPISNHLYFYWYRQILGQKVEFLVSFYNNEISEKSEIFDDQFSVERPDGSNFTLKIRSTKLEDSAMYFCASLRGPYNEQFFGPGTRLTVL.

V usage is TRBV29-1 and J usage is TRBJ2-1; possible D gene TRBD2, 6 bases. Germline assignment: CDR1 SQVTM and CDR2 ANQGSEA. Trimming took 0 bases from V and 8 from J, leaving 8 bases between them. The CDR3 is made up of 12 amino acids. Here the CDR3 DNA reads TGCAGCGTTGAAGATAGGGAGGATGAGCAGTTCTTC. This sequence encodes CSVEDREDEQFF.

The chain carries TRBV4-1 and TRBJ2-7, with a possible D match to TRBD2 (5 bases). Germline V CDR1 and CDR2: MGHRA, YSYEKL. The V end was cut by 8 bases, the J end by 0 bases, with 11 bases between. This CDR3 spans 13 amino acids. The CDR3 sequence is CASGSNPSYEQYF. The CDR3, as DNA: TGCGCCAGCGGGAGTAACCCCTCCTACGAGCAGTACTTC.

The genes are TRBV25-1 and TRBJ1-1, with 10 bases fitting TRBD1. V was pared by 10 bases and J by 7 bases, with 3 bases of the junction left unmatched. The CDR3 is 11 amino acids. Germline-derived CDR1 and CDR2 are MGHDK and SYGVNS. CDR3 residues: CATGQGGEAFF. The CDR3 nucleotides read TGTGCCACCGGACAGGGGGGTGAAGCTTTCTTT.